This TCR beta chain derives from a study of CD8 T cells in Susac syndrome. Trimming took off 5 bases at V and 4 bases at J, with 11 bases between the two ends. The germline CDR1 and CDR2 sequences are MNHEY and SVGEGT. The CDR3 covers 14 residues. CD8+ and CD4+ T cells from blood underwent TCR beta sequencing, which was carried out in a high-throughput format. The study used healthy donors as controls matched for age and sex. RNA was extracted with the RNeasy kit, and a quantity of roughly 0.45 to 1 ug was reverse transcribed using random hexamers. TCRdb processed the immunoSEQ multiplex PCR reads anew with MiXCR; each CDR3 protein has one entry. The sample gives 100,000 or so distinct CDR3 sequences, around 90% of which show up once; 0.12% is in the top ten. This clonotype was observed a single time.

Material for sequencing was CD8+ T cells from PBMCs. The chain couples TRBV6-2 or TRBV6-3 to TRBJ2-2; weak D call: TRBD1 (5 bases). This receptor was taken from a human donor in good health. CDR3 in amino acids: CASSPTESTGELFF. In nucleotides, the CDR3 is TGTGCCAGCAGTCCGACAGAGTCCACCGGGGAGCTGTTTTTT.